The 24 T cell receptor beta chains reported below all come from one sample, sequenced in a study of sequential checkpoint blockade in melanoma. Here immunoSEQ multiplex PCR was the method, and the copy in TCRdb shows in-frame clones only, minus some. The data show 13,000 or so clones, about four fifths seen once. The treatment was: randomized to nivolumab then ipilimumab (arm A) or the reverse (arm B). This specimen consisted of CD8+ T cells sorted from blood (inferred from file names), obtained from a patient given nivolumab and ipilimumab in sequence. The receptor source for this set is a human donor with melanoma.

The chain is built from TRBV5-4 and TRBJ1-1; no reliable D call. Germline CDR1 reads SGHNT; CDR2 reads YYREEE (reference sequence). This CDR3 region has 13 residues. V gave up 0 bases and J gave up 5 bases, with 8 bases separating them. The CDR3: CASSLGGGTEAFF. For the CDR3, the DNA is TGTGCCAGCAGCTTGGGTGGAGGGACTGAAGCTTTCTTT. Looking up the rest from reference TRBV5-4 and TRBJ1-1 gives the full variable domain: ETGVTQSPTHLIKTRGQQVTLRCSSQSGHNTVSWYQQALGQGPQFIFQYYREEENGRGNFPPRFSGLQFPNYSSELNVNALELDDSALYLCASSLGGGTEAFFGQGTRLTVV.

This sequence joins TRBV15 and TRBJ2-5; tentative D call: TRBD2 (5 bases). In germline, CDR1 is LNHNV, CDR2 YYDKDF (reference sequence). The CDR3 totals 15 residues. Trimming left V 8 bases short and J 5 bases short, with 21 bases between. The CDR3 region has the DNA TGTGCCACCTTCGCCCTAGCAGACGGTGGGGAGACCCAGTACTTC. It encodes CATFALADGGETQYF.

The chain links TRBV19 to TRBJ1-1; 8 bases match TRBD1. V shed 6 bases and J 3 bases; nucleotides not matched to a gene: 15. The CDR3 covers 17 residues. The germline CDR1 and CDR2 sequences are LNHDA and SQIVND (reference sequence). CDR3 amino acids: CASSSPGGWGLYTEAFF. In DNA form, the CDR3 reads TGTGCCAGTAGCAGCCCAGGGGGCTGGGGGTTGTACACTGAAGCTTTCTTT.

V and J are TRBV7-9 and TRBJ2-5, with D tentatively TRBD1 (5 bases). Per the germline V gene, CDR1 is SEHNR and CDR2 is FQNEAQ (reference sequence). CDR3 length equals 13 residues. The V end was cut by 2 bases, the J end by 11 bases, with 15 bases between. The DNA for the CDR3 is TGTGCCAGCAGCTTATTCTTAGGGGAAGAGCAGTACTTC. Amino acid sequence: CASSLFLGEEQYF.

The chain recombines TRBV9 with TRBJ2-5; TRBD1 agrees at 8 bases. CDR1 is SGDLS, CDR2 YYNGEE, per germline. There are 14 residues in the CDR3. The trim removed 6 bases at V and 2 bases at J, leaving 6 bases unmatched. DNA of the CDR3: TGTGCCAGCACCTATGGGACAGGTCAAGAGACCCAGTACTTC. This encodes CASTYGTGQETQYF.

The gene calls are TRBV28 and TRBJ1-5, with a tentative D call TRBD1 (5 bases). The V end was cut by 5 bases, the J end by 9 bases, with 11 bases between. CDR1 is MDHEN and CDR2 is SYDVKM in the germline V gene. The CDR3 is 12 amino acids. CDR3 bases: TGTGCCAGCAGTACTCAAAGGGGGCCCCAGCATTTT. It encodes CASSTQRGPQHF.

The chain carries TRBV27 and TRBJ2-1; unclear D gene. Germline loops: CDR1 MNHEY, CDR2 SMNVEV (reference sequence). This CDR3 is 12 amino acids long. V was clipped by 5 bases and J by 3 bases, with 5 bases between them. CDR3 protein: CASSPNYNEQFF. The DNA of the CDR3 is TGTGCCAGCAGTCCCAACTACAATGAGCAGTTCTTC.

The chain uses TRBV4-1 and TRBJ1-1, with D possibly TRBD1 on 6 matching bases. Germline V gene data show CDR1 as MGHRA and CDR2 as YSYEKL. The V and J ends lost 4 bases and 4 bases respectively, with 13 bases between them. The CDR3 has 14 amino acids. The CDR3 region is CASSPTDSSTEAFF. In DNA, the CDR3 is TGCGCCAGCAGCCCAACGGACAGCTCCACTGAAGCTTTCTTT.

The chain carries TRBV4-2 and TRBJ1-5; TRBD1 might be the D (6 bases). Germline V gene data show CDR1 as LGHNA and CDR2 as YNFKEQ. V lost 0 bases and J lost 4, with 13 bases in between. The CDR3 totals 16 residues. The CDR3, as DNA: TGTGCCAGCAGCCAAGACCGAGGACAGAGTAATCAGCCCCAGCATTTT. Protein sequence: CASSQDRGQSNQPQHF.

This clone occurred a few times. The V call is TRBV21-1, the J call TRBJ1-1. TRBV21-1 is an annotated pseudogene. The CDR3 length is 17 residues. The CDR3 DNA reads TGTGCCAGCAGCAAAGGTCATCTGGAGCCCGCGGACACTGAAGCTTTCTTT. Translation: CASSKGHLEPADTEAFF.

This rearrangement joins TRBV6-1 to TRBJ2-5; D ambiguous. V was pared by 5 bases and J by 3 bases, with 10 bases between. Germline V lookup: CDR1 MNHNS, CDR2 SASEGT. The CDR3 has 13 amino acids. CDR3 sequence (DNA): TGTGCCAGCAGTCCAGTTTTCGAAGAGACCCAGTACTTC. Its translation: CASSPVFEETQYF.

There are a few counts of this clone. The chain combines TRBV4-2 with TRBJ1-1, with D unclear. Germline V gives CDR1 LGHNA, CDR2 YNFKEQ. The CDR3 has 12 amino acids. Trimming cost V 3 bases and J 1 base, with 3 bases left between them. The CDR3, as DNA: TGTGCCAGCAGCCACTCGAACACTGAAGCTTTCTTT. Its protein product is CASSHSNTEAFF.

V usage is TRBV6-4 and J usage is TRBJ2-1, with D possibly matching TRBD2 (5 bases). V shed 4 bases and J shed 6 bases, with 10 bases lying between them. This CDR3 is 13 amino acids long. CDR1 and CDR2 from the germline V gene are MRHNA and SNTAGT. As DNA, the CDR3 is TGTGCCAGCAGTGCGGCTAGCTTCAATGAGCAGTTCTTC. This gives the protein CASSAASFNEQFF.

The rearrangement links TRBV7-3 to TRBJ2-1; weak D call: TRBD2 (5 bases). Trimming left V 4 bases short and J 9 bases short, with 10 bases between. In germline, CDR1 is SGHTA, CDR2 FQGTGA. This CDR3 is built from 12 residues. The chain's CDR3 is CASSSWTFEQFF. In DNA, the CDR3 is TGTGCCAGCAGCTCATGGACTTTTGAGCAGTTCTTC.

V usage is TRBV5-4 and J usage is TRBJ2-5; D might be TRBD1 (5 bases). The V and J ends lost 0 bases and 5 bases respectively, with 11 bases between them. Germline V CDR1 and CDR2: SGHNT, YYREEE (reference sequence). This CDR3 comprises 14 residues. In nucleotides, the CDR3 is TGTGCCAGCAGCTTGGGGGGCGCGAGGGAGACCCAGTACTTC. Protein sequence: CASSLGGARETQYF.

The chain has TRBV2 and TRBJ2-3, with TRBD2 matching 11 bases. The germline V gene has CDR1 SNHLY and CDR2 FYNNEI. The CDR3 has 17 amino acids. The J segment lost 0 bases and the V segment lost 4 bases, leaving 6 bases of the junction unmatched. The CDR3: CASSVSGLAESTDTQYF. As DNA, the CDR3 is TGTGCCAGCAGTGTCTCGGGACTAGCGGAGAGCACAGATACGCAGTATTTT.

This sequence joins TRBV4-1 and TRBJ1-4; 11 bases match TRBD1. This CDR3 contains 18 residues. From germline, CDR1 is MGHRA and CDR2 YSYEKL. J lost 2 bases, V lost 0 bases, and 5 bases had no gene match. CDR3 nucleotides: TGCGCCAGCAGCCAAGAAGGGACAGGGGGGGTGACTAATGAAAAACTGTTTTTT. It translates to CASSQEGTGGVTNEKLFF.

V is TRBV5-8 and J is TRBJ1-2; D perhaps matches TRBD1 (5 bases). Germline CDR1 SGHTS, CDR2 YDEGEE. This CDR3 contains 14 residues. V was shortened by 1 base and J by 6 bases, with 13 bases between the two germline ends. CDR3 amino acids: CASSLPQGTHGYTF. CDR3 nucleotide sequence: TGTGCCAGCAGCTTGCCCCAGGGTACACATGGCTACACCTTC.

The V call is TRBV7-2, the J call TRBJ2-7, with D hard to call. The V and J ends lost 1 base and 4 bases respectively, with 14 bases between them. The CDR3 contains 15 residues. The germline V gene encodes CDR1 SGHTA and CDR2 FQGNSA. The CDR3 sequence is CASSLDSPLDYEQYF. DNA of the CDR3: TGTGCCAGCAGCTTAGACAGCCCCCTCGATTACGAGCAGTACTTC.

The table lists this clone with a count of one. The V and J genes are TRBV19 and TRBJ2-2; D perhaps matches TRBD2 (7 bases). Per germline, CDR1 LNHDA and CDR2 SQIVND (reference sequence). This CDR3 contains 14 residues. V dropped 4 bases and J dropped 4 bases, with 10 bases sitting between them. In DNA, the CDR3 is TGTGCCAGTAGTAAGCGGGACATCACCGGGGAGCTGTTTTTT. It codes for CASSKRDITGELFF.

This rearrangement joins TRBV5-1 to TRBJ1-2; a possible D gene is TRBD1 (5 bases). This CDR3 is built from 14 residues. The V gene lost 0 bases and the J gene lost 7 bases, with 13 bases spanning the gap. Germline V gene lookup returns CDR1 SGHRS and CDR2 YFSETQ. This CDR3 is CASSLVAGEGGYTF. For the CDR3, the DNA is TGCGCCAGCAGCTTGGTGGCGGGGGAGGGTGGCTACACCTTC.

This clone was found once. The chain is built from TRBV5-4 and TRBJ2-7; possibly TRBD1 for D (6 bases). Germline assignment: CDR1 SGHNT and CDR2 YYREEE (reference sequence). The CDR3 length is 14 residues. The V end was cut by 5 bases, the J end by 2 bases, with 14 bases between. CDR3 protein: CASSTAGTTYEQYF. CDR3 nucleotides: TGTGCCAGCAGTACCGCCGGGACAACCTACGAGCAGTACTTC.

This clone has only a few counts. V is TRBV6-1 and J is TRBJ2-2; TRBD1 matches 10 bases. CDR3 size: 15 residues. The V gene end was trimmed by 6 bases and the J gene end by 6 bases; junction bases not matched to a gene: 7. The germline V gene has CDR1 MNHNS and CDR2 SASEGT. This CDR3 is CASRESGTGAGELFF. The CDR3 nucleotides read TGTGCCAGCAGAGAATCCGGGACAGGGGCCGGGGAGCTGTTTTTT.

V and J are TRBV5-1 and TRBJ2-4; 9 bases fit TRBD1. Trimming at V came to 0 bases and at J to 7 bases, leaving 2 bases not matched to a gene. The length of the CDR3 is 14 residues. Germline CDR1 is SGHRS and CDR2 is YFSETQ. The CDR3 DNA reads TGCGCCAGCAGCTTGGGACAGGGGGACAACATTCAGTACTTC. Protein product: CASSLGQGDNIQYF.